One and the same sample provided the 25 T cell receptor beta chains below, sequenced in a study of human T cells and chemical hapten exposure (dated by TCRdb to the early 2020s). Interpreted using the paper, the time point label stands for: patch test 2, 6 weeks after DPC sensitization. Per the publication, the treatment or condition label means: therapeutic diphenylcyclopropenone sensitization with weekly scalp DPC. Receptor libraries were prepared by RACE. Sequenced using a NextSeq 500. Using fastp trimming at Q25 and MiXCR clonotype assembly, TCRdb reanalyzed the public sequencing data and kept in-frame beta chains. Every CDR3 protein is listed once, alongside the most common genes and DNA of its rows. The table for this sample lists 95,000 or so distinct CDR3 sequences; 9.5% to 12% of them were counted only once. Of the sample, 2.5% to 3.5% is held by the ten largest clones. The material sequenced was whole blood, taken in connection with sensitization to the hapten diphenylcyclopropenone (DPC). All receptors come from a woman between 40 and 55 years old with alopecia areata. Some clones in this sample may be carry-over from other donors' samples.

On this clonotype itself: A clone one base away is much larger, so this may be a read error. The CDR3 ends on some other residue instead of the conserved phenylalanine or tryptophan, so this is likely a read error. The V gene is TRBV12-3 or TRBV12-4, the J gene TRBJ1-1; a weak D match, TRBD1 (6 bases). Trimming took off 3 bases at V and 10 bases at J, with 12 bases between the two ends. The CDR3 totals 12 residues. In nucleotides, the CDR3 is TGTGCCAGCAGTTTCATACAGGGTGGAGCTTTCTTA. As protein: CASSFIQGGAFL.

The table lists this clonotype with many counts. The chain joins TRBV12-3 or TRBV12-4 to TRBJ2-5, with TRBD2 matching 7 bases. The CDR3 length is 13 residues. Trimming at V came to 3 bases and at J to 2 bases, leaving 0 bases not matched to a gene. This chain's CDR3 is CASSLGGQETQYF. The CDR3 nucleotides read TGTGCCAGCAGTTTGGGAGGGCAAGAGACCCAGTACTTC.

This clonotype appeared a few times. This CDR3 reads CASSRRNTIYF. CDR3 sequence (DNA): TGTGCCAGCAGCCGCCGAAACACCATATATTTT. The chain is built from TRBV7-2 and TRBJ1-3; D is uncertain. CDR3 length: 11 residues. Per germline, CDR1 SGHTA and CDR2 FQGNSA. V was trimmed by 5 bases and J by 5 bases, leaving 4 bases between them.

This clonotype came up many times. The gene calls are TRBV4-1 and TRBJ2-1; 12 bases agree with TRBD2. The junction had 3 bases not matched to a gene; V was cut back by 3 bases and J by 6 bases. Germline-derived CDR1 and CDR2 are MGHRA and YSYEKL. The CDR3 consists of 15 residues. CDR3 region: CASSQGLAGVNEQFF. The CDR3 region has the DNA TGCGCCAGCAGCCAGGGACTAGCGGGCGTCAATGAGCAGTTCTTC.

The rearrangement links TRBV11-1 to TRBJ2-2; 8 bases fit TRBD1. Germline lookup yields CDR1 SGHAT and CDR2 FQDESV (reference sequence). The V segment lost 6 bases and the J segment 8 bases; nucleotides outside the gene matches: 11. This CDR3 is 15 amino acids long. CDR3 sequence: CASRPTGTGEGELFF. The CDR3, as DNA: TGTGCCAGCAGGCCTACCGGGACAGGAGAAGGGGAGCTGTTTTTT.

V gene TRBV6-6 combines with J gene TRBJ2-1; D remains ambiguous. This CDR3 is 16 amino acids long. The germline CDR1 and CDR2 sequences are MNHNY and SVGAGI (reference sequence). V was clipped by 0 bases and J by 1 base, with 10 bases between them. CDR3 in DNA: TGTGCCAGCAGTTACTCGGCGAAACCTTCCTACAATGAGCAGTTCTTC. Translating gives CASSYSAKPSYNEQFF.

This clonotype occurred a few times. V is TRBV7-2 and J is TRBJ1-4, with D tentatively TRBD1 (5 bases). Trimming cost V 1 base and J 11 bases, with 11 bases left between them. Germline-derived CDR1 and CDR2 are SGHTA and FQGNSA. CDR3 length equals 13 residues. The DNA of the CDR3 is TGTGCCAGCAGCTTAGACCAGGGTGGGAAACTGTTTTTT. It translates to CASSLDQGGKLFF.

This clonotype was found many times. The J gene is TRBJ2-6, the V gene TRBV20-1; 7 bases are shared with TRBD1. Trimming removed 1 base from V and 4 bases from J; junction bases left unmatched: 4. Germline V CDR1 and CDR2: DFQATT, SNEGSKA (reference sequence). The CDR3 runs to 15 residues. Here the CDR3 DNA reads TGCAGTGCTAGAGGAGGGGGCGCAGGGGCCAACGTCCTGACTTTC. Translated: CSARGGGAGANVLTF.

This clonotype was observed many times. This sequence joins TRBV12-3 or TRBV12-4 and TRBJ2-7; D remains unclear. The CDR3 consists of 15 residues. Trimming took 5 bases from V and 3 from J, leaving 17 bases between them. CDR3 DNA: TGTGCCAGCAGTCCCCTGAGTCGGTTCAACTACGAGCAGTACTTC. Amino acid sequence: CASSPLSRFNYEQYF.

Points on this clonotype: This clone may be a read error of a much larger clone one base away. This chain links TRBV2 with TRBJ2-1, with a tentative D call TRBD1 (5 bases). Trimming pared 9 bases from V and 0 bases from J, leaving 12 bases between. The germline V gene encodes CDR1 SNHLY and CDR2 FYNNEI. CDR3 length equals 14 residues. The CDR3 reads CASNIGASYNEQFF. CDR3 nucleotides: TGTGCCAGTAACATAGGGGCCTCCTACAATGAGCAGTTCTTC.

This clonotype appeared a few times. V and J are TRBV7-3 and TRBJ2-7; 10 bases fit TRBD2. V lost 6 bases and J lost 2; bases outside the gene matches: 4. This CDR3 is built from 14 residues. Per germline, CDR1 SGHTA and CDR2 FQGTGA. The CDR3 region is CASRSSGGAYEQYF. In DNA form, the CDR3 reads TGTGCCAGCAGGTCCAGCGGGGGGGCCTACGAGCAGTACTTC.

CDR3 DNA: TGTGCCAGCAGCCAAGATGGGGCGGACTCCTACGAGCAGTACTTC. It translates to CASSQDGADSYEQYF. This chain connects TRBV4-2 to TRBJ2-7, with a weak D call TRBD1 (5 bases). V lost 0 bases and J lost 0, with 9 bases in between. The germline gives CDR1 LGHNA, CDR2 YNFKEQ. The CDR3 contains 15 residues.

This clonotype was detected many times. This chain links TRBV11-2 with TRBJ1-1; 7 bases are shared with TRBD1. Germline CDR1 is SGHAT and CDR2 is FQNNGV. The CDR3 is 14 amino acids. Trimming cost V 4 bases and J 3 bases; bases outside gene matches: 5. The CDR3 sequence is CASSYGQADTEAFF. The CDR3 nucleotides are TGTGCCAGCAGCTACGGACAGGCCGACACTGAAGCTTTCTTT.

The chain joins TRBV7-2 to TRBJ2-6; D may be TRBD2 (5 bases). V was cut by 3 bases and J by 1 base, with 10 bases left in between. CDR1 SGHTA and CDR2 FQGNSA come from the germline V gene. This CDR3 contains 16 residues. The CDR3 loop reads CASSFSPGSGANVLTF. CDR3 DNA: TGTGCCAGCAGCTTCTCGCCGGGGTCTGGGGCCAACGTCCTGACTTTC.

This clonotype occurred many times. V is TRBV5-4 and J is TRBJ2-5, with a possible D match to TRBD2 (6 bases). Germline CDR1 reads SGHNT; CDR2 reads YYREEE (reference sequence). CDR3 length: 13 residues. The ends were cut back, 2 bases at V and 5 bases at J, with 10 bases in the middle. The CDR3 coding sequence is TGTGCCAGCAGCTTATCGGGAGCGGAGACCCAGTACTTC. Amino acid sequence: CASSLSGAETQYF.

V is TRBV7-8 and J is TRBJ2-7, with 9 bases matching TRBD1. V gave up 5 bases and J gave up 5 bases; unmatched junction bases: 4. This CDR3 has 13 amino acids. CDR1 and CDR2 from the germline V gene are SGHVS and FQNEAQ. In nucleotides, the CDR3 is TGTGCCAGCAGCCCGGACAGGGGCCACGAGCAGTACTTC. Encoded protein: CASSPDRGHEQYF.

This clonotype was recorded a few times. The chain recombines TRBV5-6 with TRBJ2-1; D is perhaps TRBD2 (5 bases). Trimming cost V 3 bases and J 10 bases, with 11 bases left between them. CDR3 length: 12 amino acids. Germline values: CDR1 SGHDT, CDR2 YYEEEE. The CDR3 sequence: CASSWSEEEQFF. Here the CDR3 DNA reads TGTGCCAGCAGCTGGTCGGAGGAGGAGCAGTTCTTC.

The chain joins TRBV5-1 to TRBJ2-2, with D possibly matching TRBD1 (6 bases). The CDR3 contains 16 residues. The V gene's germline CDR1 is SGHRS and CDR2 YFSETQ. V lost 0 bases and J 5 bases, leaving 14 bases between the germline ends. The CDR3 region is CASSLGLTRGTGELFF. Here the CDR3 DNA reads TGCGCCAGCAGCTTGGGGCTCACCAGGGGAACCGGGGAGCTGTTTTTT.

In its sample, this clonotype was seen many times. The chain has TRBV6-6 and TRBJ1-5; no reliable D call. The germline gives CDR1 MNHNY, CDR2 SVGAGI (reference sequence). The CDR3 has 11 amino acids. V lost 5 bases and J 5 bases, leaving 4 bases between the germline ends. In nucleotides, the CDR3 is TGTGCCAGCAGTATCGATCAGCCCCAGCATTTT. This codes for CASSIDQPQHF.

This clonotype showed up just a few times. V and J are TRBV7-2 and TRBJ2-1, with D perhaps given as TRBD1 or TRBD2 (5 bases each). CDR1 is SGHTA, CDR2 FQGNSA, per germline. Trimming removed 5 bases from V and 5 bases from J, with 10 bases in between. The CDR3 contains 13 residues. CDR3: CASSTGRHNEQFF. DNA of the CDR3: TGTGCCAGCAGCACGGGACGGCACAATGAGCAGTTCTTC.

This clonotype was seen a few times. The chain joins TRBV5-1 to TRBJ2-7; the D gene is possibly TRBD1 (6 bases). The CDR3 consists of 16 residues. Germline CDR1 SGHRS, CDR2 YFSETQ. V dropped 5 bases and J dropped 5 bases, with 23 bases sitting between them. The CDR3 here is CASSDRRGRGSNEQYF. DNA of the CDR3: TGCGCCAGCAGTGACCGCAGGGGTCGGGGTAGCAACGAGCAGTACTTC.

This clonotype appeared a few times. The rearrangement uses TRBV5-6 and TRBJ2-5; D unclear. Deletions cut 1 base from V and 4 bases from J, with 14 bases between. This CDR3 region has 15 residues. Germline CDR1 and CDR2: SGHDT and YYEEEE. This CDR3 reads CASSLPRSPAETQYF. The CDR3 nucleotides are TGTGCCAGCAGCTTGCCTAGGAGTCCGGCAGAGACCCAGTACTTC.

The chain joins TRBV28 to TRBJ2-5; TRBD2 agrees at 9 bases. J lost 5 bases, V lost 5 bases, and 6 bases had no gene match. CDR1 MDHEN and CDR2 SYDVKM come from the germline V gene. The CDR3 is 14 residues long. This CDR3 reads CASSIAGARETQYF. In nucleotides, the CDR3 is TGTGCCAGCAGTATAGCGGGAGCGCGGGAGACCCAGTACTTC.

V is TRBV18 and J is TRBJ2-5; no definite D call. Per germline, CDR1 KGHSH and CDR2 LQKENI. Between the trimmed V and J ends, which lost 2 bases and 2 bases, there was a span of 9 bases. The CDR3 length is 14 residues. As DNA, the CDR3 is TGTGCCAGCTCACCAACCTCCGGTCAAGAGACCCAGTACTTC. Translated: CASSPTSGQETQYF.

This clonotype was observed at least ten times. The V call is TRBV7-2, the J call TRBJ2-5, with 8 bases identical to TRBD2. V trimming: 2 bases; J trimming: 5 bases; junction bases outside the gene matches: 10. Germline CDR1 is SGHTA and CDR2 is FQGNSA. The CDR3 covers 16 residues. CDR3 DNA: TGTGCCAGCAGCTTAAAAGTCGGGGGGGCTCCGGAGACCCAGTACTTC. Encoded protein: CASSLKVGGAPETQYF.